This T cell receptor beta chain comes out of a study of shared clonotypes between healthy human individuals. This CDR3 spans 15 amino acids. Germline CDR1 is MNHEY and CDR2 is SMNVEV (reference sequence). TCRdb's copy holds only in-frame clones and misses some; the assay was immunoSEQ multiplex PCR. The sample contains around 500,000 clones, 75% to 85% of which appear only once. The TCR originated in a woman between 40 and 50 years old in good health. Some clones in this sample may be carry-over from other donors' samples. The sequenced sample consisted of PBMCs. V is TRBV27 and J is TRBJ2-5; TRBD1 or TRBD2 may be the D gene (5 bases each). Gene TRBJ2-7 matches the end of the DNA better, so the J call may be wrong. CDR3 DNA: TGTGCCAGCAGCCCGGGACCCCCCTTCGCCTACGAGCAGTACTTC. Translating gives CASSPGPPFAYEQYF.